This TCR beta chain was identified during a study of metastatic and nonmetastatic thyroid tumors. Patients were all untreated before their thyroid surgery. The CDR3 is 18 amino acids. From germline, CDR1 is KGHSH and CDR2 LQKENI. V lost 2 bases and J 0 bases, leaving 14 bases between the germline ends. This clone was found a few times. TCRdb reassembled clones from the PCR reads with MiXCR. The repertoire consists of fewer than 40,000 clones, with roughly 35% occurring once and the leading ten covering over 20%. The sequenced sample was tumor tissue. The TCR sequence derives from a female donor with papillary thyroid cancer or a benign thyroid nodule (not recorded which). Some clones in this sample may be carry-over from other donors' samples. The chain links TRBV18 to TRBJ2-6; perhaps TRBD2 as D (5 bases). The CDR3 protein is CASSPYGGANSGANVLTF. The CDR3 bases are TGTGCCAGCTCACCATATGGAGGAGCTAACTCTGGGGCCAACGTCCTGACTTTC.